This T cell receptor beta chain derives from a study of OX40 agonist ivuxolimab in advanced cancers. Study overall: Ivuxolimab is a fully human IgG2 antibody that activates OX40 (CD134). Averaging 60 years in age, with a range of roughly 20 to 90, the cohort was about 83% male.

Clones were sequenced by immunoSEQ multiplex PCR, and TCRdb holds only the in-frame ones, with some missing. The sample lists roughly 53,000 clones, just under 85% occurring once. Remarks on this clone: At one of its ends the junction is not consistent with the germline gene, which may arise from a read error.

The clonotype originates from an adult with an advanced solid tumor such as melanoma, head and neck, liver or kidney cancer. The material sequenced was CD4+ or CD8+ T cells sorted from blood, taken in a trial of the OX40 agonist ivuxolimab.

The CDR3 DNA follows: TGTGCCAGCAGTACGGACAGGGGGAACTTC. Protein: CASSTDRGNF. The rearrangement uses TRBV6-5 and TRBJ2-7; 10 bases are a match to TRBD1. The germline V gene encodes CDR1 MNHEY and CDR2 SVGAGI. This CDR3 comprises 10 residues.